Sequencing of this T cell receptor (beta chain) was carried out in a study of blood T cell repertoires in COVID-19. The overall study: The analysed material was cDNA or gDNA that came from T cells, B-cell-depleted T cells, or PBMCs.

All enrollees were about 18 to 100 years old and from 20 to 30 US areas. Cohort 3 donors were reported recovered after two negative PCRs, clearance, or symptom resolution. Only in-frame clones appear in the TCRdb table, and some are missing; sequencing was by immunoSEQ multiplex PCR. The table lists about 500,000 clones, about nine tenths of them singletons. The germline V gene encodes CDR1 SGDLS and CDR2 YYNGEE. There are 16 residues in the CDR3. V dropped 4 bases and J dropped 5; count of bases not matched to a gene: 8. The source of this sequence is a woman between 18 and 30 years old who had recovered from COVID-19. The chain is built from TRBV9 and TRBJ2-2; 10 bases are a match to TRBD1. The specimen was PBMCs or T cells enriched from blood (not recorded which). CDR3 bases: TGTGCCAGCAGCTCCTCCAGACAGGGGGCAACCGGGGAGCTGTTTTTT. Its protein product is CASSSSRQGATGELFF.